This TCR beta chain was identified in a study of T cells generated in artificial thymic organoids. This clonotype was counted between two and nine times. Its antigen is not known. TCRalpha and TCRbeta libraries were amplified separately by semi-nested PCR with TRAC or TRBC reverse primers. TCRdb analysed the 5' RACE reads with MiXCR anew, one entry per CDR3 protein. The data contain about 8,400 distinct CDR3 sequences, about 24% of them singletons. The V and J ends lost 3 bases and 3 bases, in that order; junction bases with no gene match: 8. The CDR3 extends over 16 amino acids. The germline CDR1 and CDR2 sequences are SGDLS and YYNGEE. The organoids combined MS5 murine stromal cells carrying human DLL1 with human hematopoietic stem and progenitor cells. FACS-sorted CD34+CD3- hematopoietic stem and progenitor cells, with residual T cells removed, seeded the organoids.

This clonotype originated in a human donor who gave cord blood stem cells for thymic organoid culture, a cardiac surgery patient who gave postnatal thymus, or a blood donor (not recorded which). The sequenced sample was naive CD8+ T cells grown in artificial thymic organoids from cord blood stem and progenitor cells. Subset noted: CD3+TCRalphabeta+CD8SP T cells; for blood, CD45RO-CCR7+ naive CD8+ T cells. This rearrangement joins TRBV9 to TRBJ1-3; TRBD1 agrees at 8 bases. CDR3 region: CASSARYRGYGNTIYF. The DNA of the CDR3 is TGTGCCAGCAGCGCCCGGTACAGGGGGTATGGAAACACCATATATTTT.